Each of the 14 T cell receptor beta chains below was sequenced from the same sample in a study of PD-1 blockade in classical Hodgkin lymphoma. As for time point: newly diagnosed, previously untreated cHL patient sample. The repertoire was sequenced with immunoSEQ multiplex PCR; TCRdb's copy has only in-frame clones and lacks some. The table has 20,000 to 25,000 clones, roughly 94% seen once. Sequences were obtained from peripheral blood mononuclear cells (PBMCs). All receptors derive from a human donor with classical Hodgkin lymphoma.

In this sample, this clone turned up a few times. The chain joins TRBV4-2 to TRBJ1-2, with 9 bases aligning to TRBD1. The CDR3 loop spans 18 amino acids. Germline CDR1 and CDR2: LGHNA and YNFKEQ. V lost 0 bases to trimming and J lost 6 bases; unmatched junction nucleotides: 14. The CDR3 DNA follows: TGTGCCAGCAGCCAAGATAGGGGACAGGGCTCCTCCTGGGATGGCTACACCTTC. The encoded protein is CASSQDRGQGSSWDGYTF.

This clone was counted a single time. The V and J genes are TRBV11-1 and TRBJ1-6; perhaps TRBD1 as D (5 bases). This CDR3 is built from 16 residues. Trimming removed 5 bases at V and 8 bases at J, with 19 bases between. CDR1 is SGHAT, CDR2 FQDESV, per germline (reference sequence). The CDR3 is CASSNQGGLLYSPLHF. As DNA, the CDR3 is TGTGCCAGCAGCAATCAGGGAGGGCTCCTTTATTCACCCCTCCACTTT.

This clone has a handful of counts. The V call is TRBV19, the J call TRBJ1-1, with TRBD1 identical over 8 bases. The V gene's germline CDR1 is LNHDA and CDR2 SQIVND (reference sequence). V trimming: 5 bases; J trimming: 5 bases; junction bases outside the gene matches: 4. This CDR3 contains 13 residues. The CDR3 reads CASSPDRGTEAFF. CDR3 DNA sequence: TGTGCCAGTAGTCCCGACAGGGGAACTGAAGCTTTCTTT.

V gene TRBV11-3 combines with J gene TRBJ2-7; 9 nucleotides match TRBD1. From germline, CDR1 is SGHNT and CDR2 YENEEA. V gave up 5 bases and J gave up 6 bases; unmatched junction bases: 5. This CDR3 comprises 13 residues. The CDR3 spells CASSPGTGIEQYF. CDR3 DNA: TGTGCCAGCAGCCCCGGGACAGGGATCGAGCAGTACTTC.

V and J are TRBV7-9 and TRBJ1-6; D perhaps matches TRBD1 (6 bases). Trimming left V 5 bases short and J 7 bases short, with 6 bases between. CDR1 and CDR2 from the germline V gene are SEHNR and FQNEAQ (reference sequence). This CDR3 contains 12 residues. The CDR3 loop is CASSTGNSPLHF. As DNA, the CDR3 is TGTGCCAGCAGCACAGGGAATTCACCCCTCCACTTT.

The chain is built from TRBV5-1 and TRBJ1-2; D is uncertain. Trimming took off 1 base at V and 6 bases at J, with 7 bases between the two ends. Germline assignment: CDR1 SGHRS and CDR2 YFSETQ. The CDR3 is made up of 12 amino acids. CDR3 sequence reads: CASSLSADGYTF. DNA for the CDR3: TGCGCCAGCAGCTTGTCTGCAGATGGCTACACCTTC.

The CDR3 nucleotides read TGTGCCAGCAGCTCAAACAGGGACAGTGTGGGCTACACCTTC. Translating gives CASSSNRDSVGYTF. V is TRBV11-1 and J is TRBJ1-2; 7 bases match TRBD1. The germline gives CDR1 SGHAT, CDR2 FQDESV (reference sequence). Trimming removed 4 bases from V and 8 bases from J; junction bases left unmatched: 10. The CDR3 extends over 14 amino acids.

The rearrangement uses TRBV6-6 and TRBJ2-3; 12 bases are shared with TRBD2. The CDR3 runs 16 residues. The V segment lost 5 bases and the J segment 4 bases; nucleotides outside the gene matches: 7. Germline loops: CDR1 MNHNY, CDR2 SVGAGI (reference sequence). DNA of the CDR3: TGTGCCAGCAGTCGCCGGACTAGCGGGGTGCCAGATACGCAGTATTTT. It yields the protein CASSRRTSGVPDTQYF.

This rearrangement joins TRBV18 to TRBJ1-1; D remains ambiguous. Trimming removed 3 bases from V and 1 base from J, with 12 bases in between. The CDR3 consists of 15 residues. The germline V gene encodes CDR1 KGHSH and CDR2 LQKENI. The CDR3 loop is CASSPVPAENTEAFF. The CDR3, as DNA: TGTGCCAGCTCACCGGTCCCGGCAGAGAACACTGAAGCTTTCTTT.

The gene calls are TRBV4-3 and TRBJ1-2; D is uncertain. Per germline, CDR1 LGHNA and CDR2 YSLEER. The CDR3 is 14 amino acids. Between the trimmed V and J ends, which lost 4 bases and 5 bases, there was a span of 14 bases. The CDR3 DNA sequence: TGCGCCAGCAGCCCTCTCGGGGAGGGTTATGGCTACACCTTC. Its protein product is CASSPLGEGYGYTF.

This chain links TRBV15 with TRBJ1-5; D gene ambiguous. Trimming pared 0 bases from V and 7 bases from J, leaving 7 bases between. Germline assignment: CDR1 LNHNV and CDR2 YYDKDF (reference sequence). The CDR3 totals 13 residues. Written as DNA, the CDR3 is TGTGCCACCAGCAGAGATGAGACGCAGCCCCAGCATTTT. Amino acid sequence: CATSRDETQPQHF.

The chain employs TRBV7-2 and TRBJ2-2; 7 bases line up with TRBD1. The germline gives CDR1 SGHTA, CDR2 FQGNSA. CDR3 length: 15 residues. The junction had 6 bases not matched to a gene; V was cut back by 5 bases and J by 3 bases. CDR3 region: CASSNRGRHTGELFF. The CDR3 nucleotides are TGTGCCAGCAGCAACAGGGGAAGGCACACCGGGGAGCTGTTTTTT.

The chain carries TRBV5-4 and TRBJ2-2; D perhaps matches TRBD2 (5 bases). This CDR3 has 13 amino acids. Germline CDR1 SGHNT, CDR2 YYREEE (reference sequence). Trimming removed 4 bases from V and 7 bases from J, with 11 bases in between. CDR3 nucleotides: TGTGCCAGCAGCCCCGGGATAGACGGGGAGCTGTTTTTT. Its translation is CASSPGIDGELFF.

The CDR3 spells CASSPNTDTQYF. The CDR3 DNA reads as TGTGCCAGCAGCCCTAACACAGATACGCAGTATTTT. V is TRBV5-4 and J is TRBJ2-3, with D hard to call. V was trimmed by 4 bases and J by 2 bases, leaving 5 bases between them. The germline CDR1 and CDR2 sequences are SGHNT and YYREEE (reference sequence). The CDR3 consists of 12 residues.